The rows below give T cell receptor beta chains drawn from one sample of a study of blood T cell repertoires in COVID-19. Here immunoSEQ multiplex PCR was the method, and the copy in TCRdb shows in-frame clones only, minus some. The sample lists about 30,000 clones, more than 65% seen once, with roughly 13% in the top ten. The sample taken for sequencing was peripheral blood. Receptors were obtained from a human donor in a cohort sampled during active COVID-19. The CDR3 runs from the conserved cysteine through the conserved F or W. D genes are given only for firm matches. Only some rows state a clone size, as once, few, many or a class for expanded clones.

NA	NA	TRBJ2-7	TRBV5-1	CASSFRRRVDEQYF	TGCGCCAGCAGCTTCCGCCGGCGGGTCGACGAGCAGTACTTC
NA	NA	TRBJ2-3	TRBV7-9	CASSSSGDTQYF	TGTGCCAGCTCATCCTCAGGGGATACGCAGTATTTT
NA	NA	TRBJ2-1	TRBV4-2	CASSQSRSANEQFF	TGTGCCAGCAGCCAATCCCGTAGCGCTAATGAGCAGTTCTTC
NA	NA	TRBJ1-6	TRBV7-9	CASSFQGGNSPLHF	TGTGCCAGCAGCTTTCAGGGCGGTAATTCACCCCTCCACTTT
TRBD1	NA	TRBJ2-6	TRBV19	CASSIPGLAGGKWRLTF	TGTGCCAGTAGTATTCCCGGGCTGGCAGGGGGAAAATGGAGATTGACTTTC
NA	NA	TRBJ1-4	TRBV7-2	CASSPLGVANEKLFF	TGTGCCAGCAGCCCCCTCGGGGTGGCTAATGAAAAACTGTTTTTT
TRBD1	NA	TRBJ1-4	TRBV5-1	CASSLTGGNEKLFF	TGCGCCAGCAGCCTGACAGGGGGTAATGAAAAACTGTTTTTT
NA	NA	TRBJ2-7	TRBV5-1	CASRFRTATYEQYF	TGCGCCAGCAGATTTAGGACAGCCACCTACGAGCAGTACTTC
TRBD1	NA	TRBJ2-7	TRBV7-2	CASSGTASYEQYF	TGTGCCAGCAGCGGGACAGCCTCCTACGAGCAGTACTTC
NA	NA	TRBJ2-3	TRBV7-2	CASSYLGVFGTDTQYF	TGTGCCAGCAGCTACCTCGGGGTGTTCGGGACAGATACGCAGTATTTT
NA	NA	TRBJ2-7	TRBV4-1	CASSPRNIPVYEQYF	TGCGCCAGCAGCCCTAGAAATATCCCAGTTTACGAGCAGTACTTC
NA	NA	TRBJ2-7	TRBV4-3	CASSQEPQQASSYEQYF	TGCGCCAGCAGCCAAGAACCCCAACAGGCGAGCTCCTACGAGCAGTACTTC
TRBD1	NA	TRBJ1-6	TRBV24-1	CAIRPPDRWGSPLHF	TGTGCCATTCGTCCACCGGACAGGTGGGGTTCACCCCTCCACTTT
NA	NA	TRBJ1-5	TRBV6-6	CATTRVLNQPQHF	TGTGCCACCACCAGGGTTCTCAATCAGCCCCAGCATTTT
TRBD2	NA	TRBJ2-1	TRBV19	CASSIGTSGYIYNEQFF	TGTGCCAGTAGTATCGGGACTAGCGGCTATATCTACAATGAGCAGTTCTTC
NA	NA	TRBJ1-6	TRBV30	CAWSVWENSPLHF	TGTGCCTGGAGTGTTTGGGAGAATTCACCCCTCCACTTT
NA	NA	TRBJ1-5	TRBV2	CATNSGSNQPQHF	TGTGCCACCAACTCGGGTAGCAATCAGCCCCAGCATTTT
NA	NA	TRBJ2-5	TRBV29-1	CSVGGSSGSYQETQYF	TGCAGCGTTGGGGGTTCGTCAGGGTCGTACCAAGAGACCCAGTACTTC
NA	NA	TRBJ2-3	TRBV9	CASSSRTGTDTQYF	TGTGCCAGCAGCTCCCGGACAGGCACAGATACGCAGTATTTT
NA	once	TRBJ1-1	TRBV2	CASRETQGANTEAFF	TGTGCCAGCAGGGAAACCCAAGGAGCGAACACTGAAGCTTTCTTT
NA	NA	TRBJ1-3	TRBV10-3	CAIREGHSGNTIYF	TGTGCCATCAGAGAGGGCCACTCTGGAAACACCATATATTTT
NA	NA	TRBJ2-7	TRBV3-1/TRBV3-2	CASSLPPGRPHPYEQYF	TGTGCCAGCAGCCTTCCCCCGGGTAGGCCACATCCCTACGAGCAGTACTTC
NA	NA	TRBJ2-1	TRBV4-3	CASSQESLGGAGEQFF	TGCGCCAGCAGCCAAGAATCATTGGGGGGGGCCGGTGAGCAGTTCTTC
TRBD2	NA	TRBJ2-3	TRBV7-6	CASSLAGGGGTDTQYF	TGTGCCAGCAGCTTAGCTGGCGGGGGGGGCACAGATACGCAGTATTTT
TRBD1	once	TRBJ2-7	TRBV9	CASSPPGTGLTYEQYF	TGTGCCAGCAGCCCGCCAGGGACAGGACTTACCTACGAGCAGTACTTC
NA	NA	TRBJ1-6	TRBV6-2/TRBV6-3	CASSYSPGISSAPLHF	TGTGCCAGCAGTTACTCGCCGGGAATTTCATCTGCACCCCTCCACTTT
NA	NA	TRBJ1-4	TRBV7-8	CASSSLEGLANEKLFF	TGTGCCAGCAGCTCGCTTGAAGGCCTAGCTAATGAAAAACTGTTTTTT
NA	NA	TRBJ1-2	TRBV6-1	CASSDGWELSRGYGYTF	TGTGCCAGCAGTGACGGATGGGAGCTTAGTCGTGGCTATGGCTACACCTTC
NA	NA	TRBJ1-2	TRBV7-9	CASSLEGGNYGYTF	TGTGCCAGCAGCTTAGAGGGGGGGAACTATGGCTACACCTTC
TRBD2	NA	TRBJ2-7	TRBV5-6	CASSLFGARGVYEQYF	TGTGCCAGCAGCTTGTTCGGGGCGCGGGGGGTCTACGAGCAGTACTTC
TRBD1	few	TRBJ2-2	TRBV2	CASARTGFGAGELFF	TGTGCCAGCGCGAGGACAGGGTTTGGTGCCGGGGAGCTGTTTTTT
TRBD1	few	TRBJ1-4	TRBV10-3	CAIRGQQGEKLFF	TGTGCCATCAGGGGACAGCAGGGTGAAAAACTGTTTTTT
NA	NA	TRBJ1-3	TRBV6-1	CASSDREGAIYF	TGTGCCAGCAGTGACAGGGAAGGAGCCATATATTTT
TRBD1	NA	TRBJ1-6	TRBV19	CASRRRDRESPLHF	TGTGCCAGTAGACGCCGGGACAGGGAATCACCCCTCCACTTT
TRBD2	NA	TRBJ2-1	TRBV6-5	CASSNGGGRHNEQFF	TGTGCCAGCAGTAATGGGGGGGGTCGACACAATGAGCAGTTCTTC
TRBD1	NA	TRBJ1-1	TRBV27	CASSFGGTGNTEAFF	TGTGCCAGCAGTTTTGGGGGGACAGGGAACACTGAAGCTTTCTTT
TRBD2	NA	TRBJ2-7	TRBV12-3/TRBV12-4	CASRASGTYEQYF	TGTGCCAGCAGGGCTAGCGGGACCTACGAGCAGTACTTC
TRBD1	NA	TRBJ2-3	TRBV7-2	CASSQDRGTDTQYF	TGTGCCAGCAGCCAGGACAGGGGAACAGATACGCAGTATTTT
TRBD1	NA	TRBJ2-7	TRBV19	CASSIRTGGFYEQYF	TGTGCCAGTAGTATTAGGACAGGGGGCTTCTACGAGCAGTACTTC
NA	NA	TRBJ1-2	TRBV5-1	CASSLIRAGANSNYGYTF	TGCGCCAGCAGCTTAATACGCGCAGGGGCAAACTCTAACTATGGCTACACCTTC
TRBD1	NA	TRBJ2-7	TRBV6-1	CASSEHLDRAVEQYF	TGTGCCAGCAGTGAACACCTAGACAGGGCTGTCGAGCAGTACTTC
TRBD2	NA	TRBJ2-3	TRBV5-1	CASTLLPSGPLPDTQYF	TGCGCCAGCACCCTGCTTCCTAGCGGCCCTTTACCAGATACGCAGTATTTT
TRBD1	NA	TRBJ1-2	TRBV5-6	CASSPDRGLGGYTF	TGTGCCAGCAGTCCCGACAGGGGATTGGGGGGCTACACCTTC
NA	NA	TRBJ2-7	TRBV12-3/TRBV12-4	CASSFGPAGEQYF	TGTGCCAGCAGTTTTGGGCCGGCTGGCGAGCAGTACTTC
TRBD1	few	TRBJ1-4	TRBV4-3	CASSLLIGTATNEKLFF	TGCGCCAGCAGCCTCCTCATAGGGACAGCAACTAATGAAAAACTGTTTTTT
TRBD1	NA	TRBJ1-2	TRBV6-5	CASSILHRQGHGYTF	TGTGCCAGCAGCATCCTCCATAGACAGGGTCACGGCTACACCTTC
NA	once	TRBJ1-5	TRBV19	CASSIGGGGSNQPQHF	TGTGCCAGTAGTATAGGGGGGGGCGGTAGCAATCAGCCCCAGCATTTT
TRBD1	NA	TRBJ2-1	TRBV6-1	CASSEGQGPGQGASEQFF	TGTGCCAGCAGTGAAGGCCAGGGACCGGGACAGGGGGCCTCTGAGCAGTTCTTC
NA	few	TRBJ1-4	TRBV7-9	CASSFAGVGEKLFF	TGTGCCAGCAGCTTCGCGGGGGTCGGGGAAAAACTGTTTTTT
TRBD2	NA	TRBJ2-3	TRBV5-1	CASSLMSQLAGAADTQYF	TGCGCCAGCAGCTTGATGTCCCAACTAGCGGGGGCGGCAGATACGCAGTATTTT
TRBD1	NA	TRBJ1-2	TRBV4-3	CASSQGVQGDYGYTF	TGCGCCAGCAGCCAAGGTGTTCAGGGGGACTATGGCTACACCTTC
NA	NA	TRBJ2-7	TRBV7-2	CASSSSTGIHEQYF	TGTGCCAGCAGCTCATCTACAGGGATCCACGAGCAGTACTTC
NA	NA	TRBJ1-2	TRBV19	CASAPGGAVYGYTF	TGTGCCAGTGCCCCGGGGGGGGCGGTCTATGGCTACACCTTC